These 2 T cell receptor beta chains originate from one sample sequenced in a study of blood T cell repertoires in COVID-19. Produced via immunoSEQ multiplex PCR; TCRdb's table is partial and in-frame only. In the table there are hundreds of thousands of clones, 75% to 90% of which are singletons. Sequenced sample: PBMCs or T cells enriched from blood (not recorded which). All receptors come from a man between 18 and 29 years old who had recovered from COVID-19.

The chain recombines TRBV6-2 or TRBV6-3 with TRBJ2-1; 8 bases align to TRBD2. The CDR3 contains 11 residues. V was clipped by 4 bases and J by 12 bases; unmatched bases: 2. Looked up from germline, CDR1 is MNHEY and CDR2 is SVGEGT. In nucleotides, the CDR3 is TGTGCCAGCAGTTTTAGCGGGGTGCAGTTCTTC. Translated: CASSFSGVQFF.

The V gene is TRBV7-6, the J gene TRBJ2-1, with TRBD2 identical over 7 bases. V gave up 2 bases and J gave up 4 bases; unmatched junction bases: 5. CDR3 size: 15 residues. Germline CDR1 SGHVS, CDR2 FNYEAQ. In nucleotides, the CDR3 is TGTGCCAGCAGCTTACTAGCGGAACAATACAATGAGCAGTTCTTC. Residues: CASSLLAEQYNEQFF.